This TCR beta chain was documented in a study of cytomegalovirus exposure and HLA in healthy donors. Turning to the study itself: Earlier sequencing of approximately 200 million T cells yielded around 100 million unique TCR beta sequences.

The V and J ends lost 4 bases and 4 bases, in that order; junction bases with no gene match: 5. The CDR3 extends over 15 amino acids. Germline V gene sequence: CDR1 LNHDA, CDR2 SQIVND (reference sequence). Primers for the PCR totalled 60 Vbeta and 13 Jbeta. Some clones are missing from TCRdb's copy, which holds only in-frame ones; the method was immunoSEQ multiplex PCR. The sample comprises around 110,000 clones, about 59% of which are singletons, and roughly 9.7% rests with the top ten. Study results and limitations: Links to common viral pathogens appeared, in a later analysis, for several of the most significant clusters.

This clone was counted a few times. Its antigen is still unknown. This receptor was taken from a middle-aged woman in good health and CMV-seropositive. Sequencing input: PBMCs. The rearrangement links TRBV19 to TRBJ1-2; 11 bases are a match to TRBD1. As DNA, the CDR3 is TGTGCCAGTAGTAAGGACAGGGGGCTCCTCTATGGCTACACCTTC. It codes for CASSKDRGLLYGYTF.